The 6 T cell receptor beta chains below all came from one sample that was sequenced in a study of blood T cell repertoires in COVID-19. TCRdb keeps only in-frame clones here, not all; method: immunoSEQ multiplex PCR. The sample lists fewer than 250,000 clones, approximately 82% occurring once. The specimen sequenced was peripheral blood. Source of these receptors: an elderly woman with acute or convalescent COVID-19.

This rearrangement joins TRBV6-2 or TRBV6-3 to TRBJ2-7; TRBD2 matches 8 bases. V lost 5 bases and J lost 1; bases outside the gene matches: 7. The CDR3 contains 15 residues. Germline lookup yields CDR1 MNHEY and CDR2 SVGEGT. The chain's CDR3 is CASSPAGGTSYEQYF. The CDR3 DNA follows: TGTGCCAGCAGTCCCGCGGGGGGAACTTCCTACGAGCAGTACTTC.

This clone was detected only a few times. The V gene is TRBV7-2, the J gene TRBJ2-3, with 11 bases matching TRBD2. V was clipped by 5 bases and J by 2 bases; unmatched bases: 9. Germline V gene sequence: CDR1 SGHTA, CDR2 FQGNSA. The CDR3 runs to 17 residues. The CDR3 is CASSLVNSGRATDTQYF. CDR3 sequence (DNA): TGTGCCAGCAGCCTCGTTAATAGCGGGAGGGCCACAGATACGCAGTATTTT.

This chain joins TRBV7-2 and TRBJ2-5; 8 bases are a match to TRBD2. The CDR3 is 15 amino acids. Unmatched junction bases numbered 10, after V lost 6 bases and J lost 4 bases. The germline V gene has CDR1 SGHTA and CDR2 FQGNSA. The CDR3 nucleotides are TGTGCCAGCAGGACTGAGCGGGGGACCCGAGAGACCCAGTACTTC. Residues: CASRTERGTRETQYF.

This sequence joins TRBV3-1 (or the pseudogene TRBV3-2) and TRBJ2-1; 13 positions agree with TRBD2. This CDR3 has 18 residues. Trimming took 0 bases from V and 6 from J; bases not matched to a gene: 8. The germline V gene encodes CDR1 LGHDT and CDR2 YNNKEL (reference sequence). The CDR3 sequence: CASSQELGTSGEVNEQFF. For the CDR3, the DNA is TGTGCCAGCAGCCAAGAATTGGGGACTAGCGGGGAAGTCAATGAGCAGTTCTTC.

The chain is built from TRBV2 and TRBJ2-3, with unresolved D. CDR1 and CDR2 from the germline V gene are SNHLY and FYNNEI. The CDR3 loop spans 13 amino acids. V lost 1 base, J lost 2 bases, and 4 bases lay in between. The CDR3 region has the DNA TGTGCCAGCAGTGAAGACTACACAGATACGCAGTATTTT. This gives the protein CASSEDYTDTQYF. The entire variable domain, with the rest obtained from reference TRBV2 and TRBJ2-3, is as follows: EPEVTQTPSHQVTQMGQEVILRCVPISNHLYFYWYRQILGQKVEFLVSFYNNEISEKSEIFDDQFSVERPDGSNFTLKIRSTKLEDSAMYFCASSEDYTDTQYFGPGTRLTVL.

The chain links TRBV24-1 to TRBJ2-1, with 10 bases identical to TRBD2. The CDR3 covers 16 residues. The V and J ends lost 3 bases and 5 bases, in that order; junction bases with no gene match: 6. CDR1 is KGHDR and CDR2 is SFDVKD in the germline V gene. The CDR3 coding sequence is TGTGCCACCAGTGATCCTGGCCTAGCGGGAGACAATGAGCAGTTCTTC. It codes for CATSDPGLAGDNEQFF.